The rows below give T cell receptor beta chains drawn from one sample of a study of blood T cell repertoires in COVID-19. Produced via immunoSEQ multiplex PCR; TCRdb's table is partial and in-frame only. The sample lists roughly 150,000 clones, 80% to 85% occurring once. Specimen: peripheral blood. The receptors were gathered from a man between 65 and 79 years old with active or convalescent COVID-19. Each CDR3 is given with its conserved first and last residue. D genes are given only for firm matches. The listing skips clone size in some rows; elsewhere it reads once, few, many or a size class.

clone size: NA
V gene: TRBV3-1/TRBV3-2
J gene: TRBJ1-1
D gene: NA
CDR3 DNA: TGTGCCAGCAGCCAGCCGGGACTCGGCACTGAAGCTTTCTTT
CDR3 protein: CASSQPGLGTEAFF

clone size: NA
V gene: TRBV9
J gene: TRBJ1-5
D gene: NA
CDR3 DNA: TGTGCCAGCAGCGCAACCACAGGGCGACAGCCCCAGCATTTT
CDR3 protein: CASSATTGRQPQHF

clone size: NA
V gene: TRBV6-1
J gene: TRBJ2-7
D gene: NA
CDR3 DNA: TGTGCCAGCACCTTACGAGGGGGTTTTTACGAGCAGTACTTC
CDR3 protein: CASTLRGGFYEQYF

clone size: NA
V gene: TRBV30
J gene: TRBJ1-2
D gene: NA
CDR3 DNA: TGTGCCTGGAGTAGGCCCCAGGGAGGCGGCTACACCTTC
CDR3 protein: CAWSRPQGGGYTF

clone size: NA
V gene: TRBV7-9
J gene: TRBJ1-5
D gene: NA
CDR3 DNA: TGTGCCAGCAGCTTAGGTCTAGGGAGCTTTAATCAGCCCCAGCATTTT
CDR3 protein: CASSLGLGSFNQPQHF

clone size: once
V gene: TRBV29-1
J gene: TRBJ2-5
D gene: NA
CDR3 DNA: TGCAGCGTTGAGGGGGGGCAGACGTTAATAGAGACCCAGTACTTC
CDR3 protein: CSVEGGQTLIETQYF

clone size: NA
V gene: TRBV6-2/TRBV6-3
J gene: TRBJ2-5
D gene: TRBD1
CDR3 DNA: TGTGCCAGCAGTTACTCACCGGACAGGGGGGAGACCCAGTACTTC
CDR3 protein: CASSYSPDRGETQYF

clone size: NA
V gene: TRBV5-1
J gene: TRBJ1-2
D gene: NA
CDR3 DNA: TGCGCCAGCAGCTTGGGGGACATCTATGGCTACACCTTC
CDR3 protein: CASSLGDIYGYTF

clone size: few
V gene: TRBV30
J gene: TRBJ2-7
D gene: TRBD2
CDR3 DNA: TGTGCCTGGAAAAGGACTAGAAATTCCTACGAGCAGTACTTC
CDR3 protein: CAWKRTRNSYEQYF

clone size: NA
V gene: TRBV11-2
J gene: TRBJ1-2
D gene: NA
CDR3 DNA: TGTGCCAGCAGCCCGCGACAGCGCCTAAGACTCTATGGCTACACCTTC
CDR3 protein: CASSPRQRLRLYGYTF

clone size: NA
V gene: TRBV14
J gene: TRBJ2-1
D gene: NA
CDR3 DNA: TGTGCCAGCAGTTCCCGACATTTGGGGCGGATTAATGAGCAGTTCTTC
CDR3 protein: CASSSRHLGRINEQFF

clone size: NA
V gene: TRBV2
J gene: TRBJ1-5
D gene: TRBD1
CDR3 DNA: TGTGCCAGCAGTGCCCCGGGACAGGGATTTCGCAATCAGCCCCAGCATTTT
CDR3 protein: CASSAPGQGFRNQPQHF

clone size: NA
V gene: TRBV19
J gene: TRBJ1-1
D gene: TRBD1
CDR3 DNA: TGTGCCAGTAGTCCTGGCAGGGGGATTGAAGCTTTCTTT
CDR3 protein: CASSPGRGIEAFF

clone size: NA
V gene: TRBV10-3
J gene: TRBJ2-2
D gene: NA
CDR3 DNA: TGTGCCATCAGTGACTCCTATATTTCCACCGGGGAGCTGTTTTTT
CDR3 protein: CAISDSYISTGELFF

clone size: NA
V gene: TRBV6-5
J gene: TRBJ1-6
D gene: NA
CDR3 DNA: TGTGCCAGCAGTTACGAAAAGACTCCTAATTCACCCCTCCACTTT
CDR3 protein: CASSYEKTPNSPLHF

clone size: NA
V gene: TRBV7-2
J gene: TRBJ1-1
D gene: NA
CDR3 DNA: TGTGCCAGCAGCTTTTGGAGAACAGGATTGAACACTGAAGCTTTCTTT
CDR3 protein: CASSFWRTGLNTEAFF

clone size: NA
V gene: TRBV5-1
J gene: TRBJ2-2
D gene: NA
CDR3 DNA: TGCGCCAGCAGCTTGGAGGGGCTCAACACCGGGGAGCTGTTTTTT
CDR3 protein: CASSLEGLNTGELFF

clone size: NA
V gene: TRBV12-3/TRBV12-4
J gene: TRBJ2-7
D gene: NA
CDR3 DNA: TGTGCCAGCAGCTCTACAGTGGACGAGCAGTACTTC
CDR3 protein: CASSSTVDEQYF

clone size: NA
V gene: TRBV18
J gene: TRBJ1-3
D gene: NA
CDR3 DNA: TGTGCCAGCTCACCACCGGCAGGGTGGGGAAACACCATATATTTT
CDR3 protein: CASSPPAGWGNTIYF

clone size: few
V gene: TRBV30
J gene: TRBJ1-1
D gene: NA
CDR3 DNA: TGTGCCTGGAGTCGACTGAATGAAGCTTTCTTT
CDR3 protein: CAWSRLNEAFF

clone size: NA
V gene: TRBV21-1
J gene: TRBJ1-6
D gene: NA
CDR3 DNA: TGTGCCAGCAGCAAAGTAGTGGGGACAGGGGGCAGCTCCTATAATTCACCCCTCCACTTT
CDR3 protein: CASSKVVGTGGSSYNSPLHF

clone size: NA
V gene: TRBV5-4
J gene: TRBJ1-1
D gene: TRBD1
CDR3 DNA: TGTGCCAGCAGCTTGCCTTGGACAGGGGGAGAAACTGAAGCTTTCTTT
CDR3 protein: CASSLPWTGGETEAFF

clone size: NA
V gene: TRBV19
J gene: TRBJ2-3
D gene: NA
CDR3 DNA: TGTGCCAGTAGTTTCGAGCGGAAAACTAGCACAGATACGCAGTATTTT
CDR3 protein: CASSFERKTSTDTQYF

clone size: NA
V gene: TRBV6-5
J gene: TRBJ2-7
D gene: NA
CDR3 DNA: TGTGCCAGCAGTTACGCGGGCAGGGGCCGGGACGAGCAGTACTTC
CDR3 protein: CASSYAGRGRDEQYF

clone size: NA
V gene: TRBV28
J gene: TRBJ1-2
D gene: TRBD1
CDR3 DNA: TGTGCCAGCAGTCGCTCAGGGGGCGACTATGGCTACACCTTC
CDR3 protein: CASSRSGGDYGYTF

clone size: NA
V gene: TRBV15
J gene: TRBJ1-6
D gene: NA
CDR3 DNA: TGTGCCACCAGCAGAGATCGAGGTTCACCCCTCCACTTT
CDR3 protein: CATSRDRGSPLHF

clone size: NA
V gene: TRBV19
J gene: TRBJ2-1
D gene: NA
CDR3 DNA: TGTGCCAGTAGTATAGTCAATAGCCACAATGAGCAGTTCTTC
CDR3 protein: CASSIVNSHNEQFF

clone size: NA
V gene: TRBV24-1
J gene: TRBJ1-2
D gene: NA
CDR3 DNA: TGTGCCACCAGTGATTCTGGGAGGGGTGACGATGGCTACACCTTC
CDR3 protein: CATSDSGRGDDGYTF

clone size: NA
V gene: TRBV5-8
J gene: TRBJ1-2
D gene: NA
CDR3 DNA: TGTGCCAGCAGGAGTCGAGGGTGGTATGGCTACACCTTC
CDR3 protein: CASRSRGWYGYTF

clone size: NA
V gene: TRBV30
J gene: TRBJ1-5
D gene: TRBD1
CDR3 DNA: TGTGCCTGGAGTTCGGACAGGGGTCAGCCCCAGCATTTT
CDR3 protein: CAWSSDRGQPQHF

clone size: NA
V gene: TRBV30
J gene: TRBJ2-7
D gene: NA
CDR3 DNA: TGTGCCTGGAGCCCACTAGACTACGAGCAGTACTTC
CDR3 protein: CAWSPLDYEQYF

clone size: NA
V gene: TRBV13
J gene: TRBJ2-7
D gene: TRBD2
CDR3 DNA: TGTGCCAGCAGCTTAGTTAGCGGGGGCCCCAGGGACGAGCAGTACTTC
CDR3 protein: CASSLVSGGPRDEQYF

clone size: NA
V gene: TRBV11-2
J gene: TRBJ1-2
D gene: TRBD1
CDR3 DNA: TGTGCCAGCAGCCTAGACAGGACAGGGGGTCATGGCTACACCTTC
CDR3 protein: CASSLDRTGGHGYTF

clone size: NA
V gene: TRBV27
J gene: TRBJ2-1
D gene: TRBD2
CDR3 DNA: TGTGCCAGCGGGACTAGCGGGAGCCTTTCCCTATACAATGAGCAGTTCTTC
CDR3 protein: CASGTSGSLSLYNEQFF

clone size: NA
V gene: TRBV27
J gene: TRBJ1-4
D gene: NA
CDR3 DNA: TGTGCCAGCAGTACCCCCGGCACCGCGAGGGAAAAACTGTTTTTT
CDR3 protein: CASSTPGTAREKLFF